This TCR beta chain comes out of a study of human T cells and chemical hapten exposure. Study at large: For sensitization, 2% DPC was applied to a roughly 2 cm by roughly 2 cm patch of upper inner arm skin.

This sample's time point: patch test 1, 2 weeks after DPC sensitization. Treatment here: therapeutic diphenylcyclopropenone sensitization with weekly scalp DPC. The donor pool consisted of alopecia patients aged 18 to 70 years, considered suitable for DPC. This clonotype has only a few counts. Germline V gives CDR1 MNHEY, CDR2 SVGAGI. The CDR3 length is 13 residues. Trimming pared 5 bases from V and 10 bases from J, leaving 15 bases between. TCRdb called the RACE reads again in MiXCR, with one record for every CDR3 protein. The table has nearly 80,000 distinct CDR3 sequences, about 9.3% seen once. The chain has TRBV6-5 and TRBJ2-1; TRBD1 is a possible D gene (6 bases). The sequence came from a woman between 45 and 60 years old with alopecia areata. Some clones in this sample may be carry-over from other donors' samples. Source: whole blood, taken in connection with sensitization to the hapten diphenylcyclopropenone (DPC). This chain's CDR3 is CASSRTDRREQFF. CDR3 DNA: TGTGCCAGCAGTCGGACAGACAGACGCGAGCAGTTCTTC.